The present T cell receptor beta chain was sequenced within a study of response to subunit inactivated influenza vaccine. Using its own MiXCR run on the RT-PCR reads, TCRdb lists one record per CDR3 protein. The data show hundreds of thousands of distinct CDR3 sequences, with less than 20% seen just once and roughly 10% held by the top ten. This clonotype was seen a handful of times. Material: PBMCs from blood, obtained 5 days after vaccination. The TCR sequence derives from a man aged 45-60 years who received an inactivated influenza vaccine.

The CDR3 nucleotides read TGCAGCGCTGGCTTTAGCGGGAGAGGCTACAATGAGCAGTTCTTC. Its translation is CSAGFSGRGYNEQFF. The rearrangement joins TRBV29-1 to TRBJ2-1; 9 positions match TRBD2. This CDR3 comprises 15 residues. Germline trimming cut 7 bases from V and 3 bases from J; bases unmatched to any gene: 10. Looked up from germline, CDR1 is SQVTM and CDR2 is ANQGSEA.